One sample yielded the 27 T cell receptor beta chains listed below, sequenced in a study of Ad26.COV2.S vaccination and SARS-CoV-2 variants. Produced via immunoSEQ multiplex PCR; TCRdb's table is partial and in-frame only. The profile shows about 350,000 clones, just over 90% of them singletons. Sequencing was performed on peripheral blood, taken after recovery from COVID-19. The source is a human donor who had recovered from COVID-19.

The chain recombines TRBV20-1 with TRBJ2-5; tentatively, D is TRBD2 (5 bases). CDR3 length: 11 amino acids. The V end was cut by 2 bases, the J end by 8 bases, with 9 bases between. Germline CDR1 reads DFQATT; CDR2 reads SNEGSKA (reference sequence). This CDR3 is CSARRGSTQYF. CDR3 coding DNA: TGCAGTGCTAGACGGGGTAGTACCCAGTACTTC.

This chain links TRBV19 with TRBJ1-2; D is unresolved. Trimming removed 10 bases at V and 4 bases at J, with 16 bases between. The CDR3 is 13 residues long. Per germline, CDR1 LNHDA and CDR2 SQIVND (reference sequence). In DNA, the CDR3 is TGTGCCACCTTACTCTCGGGAAGCTATGGCTACACCTTC. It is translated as CATLLSGSYGYTF.

CDR3 sequence: CASSLGDRDGSLVADTQYF. Written as DNA, the CDR3 is TGCGCCAGCAGCTTGGGGGACCGGGACGGTAGTCTGGTGGCGGATACGCAGTATTTT. The genes are TRBV5-1 and TRBJ2-3; D tentatively reads TRBD1 or TRBD2 (5 bases each). Deletions cut 0 bases from V and 6 bases from J, with 26 bases between. CDR3 length: 19 residues. The V gene's germline CDR1 is SGHRS and CDR2 YFSETQ.

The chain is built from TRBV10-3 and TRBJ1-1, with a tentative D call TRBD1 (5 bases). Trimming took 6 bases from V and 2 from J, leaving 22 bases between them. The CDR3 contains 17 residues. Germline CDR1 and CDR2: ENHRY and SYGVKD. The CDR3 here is CAISDKGQGDFNTEAFF. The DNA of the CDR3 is TGTGCCATCAGCGACAAGGGGCAGGGTGATTTTAACACTGAAGCTTTCTTT.

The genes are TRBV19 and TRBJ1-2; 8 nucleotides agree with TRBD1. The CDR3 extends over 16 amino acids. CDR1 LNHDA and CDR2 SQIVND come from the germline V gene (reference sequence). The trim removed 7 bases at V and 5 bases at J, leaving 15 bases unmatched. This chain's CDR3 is CASTSSRQGYDYGYTF. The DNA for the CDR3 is TGTGCCAGTACCTCCTCCAGACAGGGGTATGATTATGGCTACACCTTC.

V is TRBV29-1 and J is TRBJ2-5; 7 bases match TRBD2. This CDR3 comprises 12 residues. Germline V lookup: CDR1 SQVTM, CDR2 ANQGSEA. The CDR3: CRAGSGVETQYF. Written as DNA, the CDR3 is TGCCGAGCTGGGAGCGGGGTAGAGACCCAGTACTTC.

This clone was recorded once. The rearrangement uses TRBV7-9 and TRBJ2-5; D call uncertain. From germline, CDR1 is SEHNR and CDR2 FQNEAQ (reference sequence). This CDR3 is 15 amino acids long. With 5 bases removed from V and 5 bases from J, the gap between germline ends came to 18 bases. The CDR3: CASSTGPYWWETQYF. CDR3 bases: TGTGCCAGCAGCACCGGGCCGTATTGGTGGGAGACCCAGTACTTC.

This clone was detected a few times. CDR3 bases: TGTGCCAGCAGTCCCTATAGGACAGATAGATCTCCCTACGAGCAGTACTTC. This encodes CASSPYRTDRSPYEQYF. The V and J genes are TRBV27 and TRBJ2-7, with D tentatively TRBD1 (6 bases). CDR1 is MNHEY, CDR2 SMNVEV, per germline (reference sequence). Between the trimmed V and J ends, which lost 5 bases and 2 bases, there was a span of 22 bases. The CDR3 loop spans 17 amino acids.

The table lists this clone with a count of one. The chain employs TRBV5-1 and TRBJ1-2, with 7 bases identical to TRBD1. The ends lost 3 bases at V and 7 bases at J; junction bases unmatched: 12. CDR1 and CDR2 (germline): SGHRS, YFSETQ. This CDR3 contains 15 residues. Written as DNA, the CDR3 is TGCGCCAGCAGCTCAAGTACAGGGGTCCGCGGTGGCTACACCTTC. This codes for CASSSSTGVRGGYTF.

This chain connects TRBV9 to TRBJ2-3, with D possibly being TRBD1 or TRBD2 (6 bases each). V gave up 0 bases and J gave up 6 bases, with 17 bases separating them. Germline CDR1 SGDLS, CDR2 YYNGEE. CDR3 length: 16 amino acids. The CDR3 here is CASSVGVTDSGDTQYF. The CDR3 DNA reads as TGTGCCAGCAGCGTAGGGGTAACGGACAGCGGGGATACGCAGTATTTT.

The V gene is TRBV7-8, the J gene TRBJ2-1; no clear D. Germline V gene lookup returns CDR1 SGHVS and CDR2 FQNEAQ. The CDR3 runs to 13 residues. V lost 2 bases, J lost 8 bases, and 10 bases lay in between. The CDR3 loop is CASSLLTLDEQFF. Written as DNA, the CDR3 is TGTGCCAGCAGCTTACTAACGCTGGATGAGCAGTTCTTC. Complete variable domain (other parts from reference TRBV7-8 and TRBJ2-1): GAGVSQSPRYKVAKRGQDVALRCDPISGHVSLFWYQQALGQGPEFLTYFQNEAQLDKSGLPSDRFFAERPEGSVSTLKIQRTQQEDSAVYLCASSLLTLDEQFFGPGTRLTVL.

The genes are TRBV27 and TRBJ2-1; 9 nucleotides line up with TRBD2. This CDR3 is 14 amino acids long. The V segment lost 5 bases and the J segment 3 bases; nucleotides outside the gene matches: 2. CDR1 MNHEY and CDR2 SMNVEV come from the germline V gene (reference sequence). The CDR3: CASSISGGYNEQFF. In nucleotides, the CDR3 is TGTGCCAGCAGTATTAGCGGGGGCTACAATGAGCAGTTCTTC.

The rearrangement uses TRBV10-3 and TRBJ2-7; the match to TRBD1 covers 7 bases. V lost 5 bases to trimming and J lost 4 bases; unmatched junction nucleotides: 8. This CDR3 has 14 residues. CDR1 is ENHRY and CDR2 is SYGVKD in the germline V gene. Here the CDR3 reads CAISPSGTDYEQYF. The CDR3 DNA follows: TGTGCCATCAGTCCCTCCGGGACAGATTACGAGCAGTACTTC.

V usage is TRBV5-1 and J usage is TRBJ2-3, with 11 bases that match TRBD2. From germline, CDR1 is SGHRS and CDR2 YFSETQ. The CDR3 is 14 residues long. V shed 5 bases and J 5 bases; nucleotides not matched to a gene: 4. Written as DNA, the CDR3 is TGCGCCAGCAGTAGCGGGGGGGCGAGAGATACGCAGTATTTT. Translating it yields CASSSGGARDTQYF. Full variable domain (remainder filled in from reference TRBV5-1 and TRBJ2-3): KAGVTQTPRYLIKTRGQQVTLSCSPISGHRSVSWYQQTPGQGLQFLFEYFSETQRNKGNFPGRFSGRQFSNSRSEMNVSTLELGDSALYLCASSSGGARDTQYFGPGTRLTVL.

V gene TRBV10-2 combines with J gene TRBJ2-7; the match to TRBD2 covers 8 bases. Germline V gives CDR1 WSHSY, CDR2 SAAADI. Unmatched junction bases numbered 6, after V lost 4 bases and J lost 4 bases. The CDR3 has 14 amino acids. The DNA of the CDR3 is TGCGCCAGCAGTGGGGGACTAGGGGCGTACGAGCAGTACTTC. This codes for CASSGGLGAYEQYF.

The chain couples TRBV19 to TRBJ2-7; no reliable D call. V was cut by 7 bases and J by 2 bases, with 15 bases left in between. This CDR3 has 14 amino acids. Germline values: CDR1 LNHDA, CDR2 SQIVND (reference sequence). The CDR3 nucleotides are TGTGCCAGTACGCCGGCAGGAAGCGCCTACGAGCAGTACTTC. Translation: CASTPAGSAYEQYF.

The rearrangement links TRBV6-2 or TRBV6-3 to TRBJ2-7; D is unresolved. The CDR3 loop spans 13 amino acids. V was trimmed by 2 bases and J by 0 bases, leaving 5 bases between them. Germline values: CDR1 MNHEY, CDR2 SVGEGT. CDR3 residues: CASSYESSYEQYF. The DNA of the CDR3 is TGTGCCAGCAGTTACGAGAGCTCCTACGAGCAGTACTTC.

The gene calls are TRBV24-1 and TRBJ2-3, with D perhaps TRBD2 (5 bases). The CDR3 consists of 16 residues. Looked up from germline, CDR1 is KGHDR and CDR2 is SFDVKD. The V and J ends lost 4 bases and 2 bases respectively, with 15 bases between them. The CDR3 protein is CATSEHRALATDTQYF. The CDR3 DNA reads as TGTGCCACCAGTGAGCACCGGGCCCTAGCCACAGATACGCAGTATTTT.

DNA of the CDR3: TGTGCCAGCAGTAAACGGGGGGGGAACTCCTACAATGAGCAGTTCTTC. It translates to CASSKRGGNSYNEQFF. This chain connects TRBV25-1 to TRBJ2-1, with 8 bases fitting TRBD2. Germline CDR1 MGHDK, CDR2 SYGVNS. This CDR3 region has 16 residues. The ends lost 5 bases at V and 0 bases at J; junction bases unmatched: 6.

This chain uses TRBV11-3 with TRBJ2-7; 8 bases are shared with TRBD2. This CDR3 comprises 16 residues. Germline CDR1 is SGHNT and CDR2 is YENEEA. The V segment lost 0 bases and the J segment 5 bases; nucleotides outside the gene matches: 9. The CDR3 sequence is CASSLDSSGGLNEQYF. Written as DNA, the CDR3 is TGTGCCAGCAGCTTAGATTCCTCGGGGGGGCTCAACGAGCAGTACTTC.

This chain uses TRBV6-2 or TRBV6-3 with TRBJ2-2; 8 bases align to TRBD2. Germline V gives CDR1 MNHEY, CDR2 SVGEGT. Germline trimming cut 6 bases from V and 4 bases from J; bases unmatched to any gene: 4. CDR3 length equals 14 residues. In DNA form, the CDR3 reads TGTGCCAGCAGCCGTAGCGGGGCCACCGGGGAGCTGTTTTTT. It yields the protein CASSRSGATGELFF.

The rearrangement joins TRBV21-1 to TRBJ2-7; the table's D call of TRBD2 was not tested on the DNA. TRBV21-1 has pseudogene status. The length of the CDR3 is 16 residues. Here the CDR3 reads CASGPVSGGTSYEQYF. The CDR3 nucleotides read TGTGCCAGCGGCCCCGTTAGCGGGGGGACCTCCTACGAGCAGTACTTC.

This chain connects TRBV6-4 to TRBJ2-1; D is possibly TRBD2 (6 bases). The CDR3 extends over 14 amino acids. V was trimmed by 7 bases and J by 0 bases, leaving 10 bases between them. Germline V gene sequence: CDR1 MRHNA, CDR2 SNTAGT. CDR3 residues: CASKRDSSYNEQFF. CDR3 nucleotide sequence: TGTGCCAGCAAGAGGGACTCCTCCTACAATGAGCAGTTCTTC.

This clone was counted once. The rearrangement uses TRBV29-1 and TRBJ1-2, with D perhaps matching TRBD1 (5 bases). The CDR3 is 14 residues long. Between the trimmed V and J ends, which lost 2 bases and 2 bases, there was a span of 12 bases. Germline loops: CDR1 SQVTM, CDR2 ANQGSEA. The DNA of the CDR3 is TGCAGCGTTGAATCCAGGGTGGAGAACTATGGCTACACCTTC. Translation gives CSVESRVENYGYTF.

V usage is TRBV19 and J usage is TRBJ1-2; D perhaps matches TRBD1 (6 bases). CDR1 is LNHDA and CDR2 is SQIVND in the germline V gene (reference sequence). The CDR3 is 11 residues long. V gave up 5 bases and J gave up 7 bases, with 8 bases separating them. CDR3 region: CASSGGPGYTF. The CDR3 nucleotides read TGTGCCAGTAGTGGGGGCCCTGGCTACACCTTC.

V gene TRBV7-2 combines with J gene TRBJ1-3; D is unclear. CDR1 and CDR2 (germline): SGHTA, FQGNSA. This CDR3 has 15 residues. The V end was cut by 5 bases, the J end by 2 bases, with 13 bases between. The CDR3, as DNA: TGTGCCAGCAGCACTCGACCGCTTGCTGGAAACACCATATATTTT. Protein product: CASSTRPLAGNTIYF.

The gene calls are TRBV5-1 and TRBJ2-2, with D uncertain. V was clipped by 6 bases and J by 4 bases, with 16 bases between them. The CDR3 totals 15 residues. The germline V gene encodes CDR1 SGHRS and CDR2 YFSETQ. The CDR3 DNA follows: TGCGCCAGCACATCAGCCGTAGGGCCCACCGGGGAGCTGTTTTTT. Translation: CASTSAVGPTGELFF.